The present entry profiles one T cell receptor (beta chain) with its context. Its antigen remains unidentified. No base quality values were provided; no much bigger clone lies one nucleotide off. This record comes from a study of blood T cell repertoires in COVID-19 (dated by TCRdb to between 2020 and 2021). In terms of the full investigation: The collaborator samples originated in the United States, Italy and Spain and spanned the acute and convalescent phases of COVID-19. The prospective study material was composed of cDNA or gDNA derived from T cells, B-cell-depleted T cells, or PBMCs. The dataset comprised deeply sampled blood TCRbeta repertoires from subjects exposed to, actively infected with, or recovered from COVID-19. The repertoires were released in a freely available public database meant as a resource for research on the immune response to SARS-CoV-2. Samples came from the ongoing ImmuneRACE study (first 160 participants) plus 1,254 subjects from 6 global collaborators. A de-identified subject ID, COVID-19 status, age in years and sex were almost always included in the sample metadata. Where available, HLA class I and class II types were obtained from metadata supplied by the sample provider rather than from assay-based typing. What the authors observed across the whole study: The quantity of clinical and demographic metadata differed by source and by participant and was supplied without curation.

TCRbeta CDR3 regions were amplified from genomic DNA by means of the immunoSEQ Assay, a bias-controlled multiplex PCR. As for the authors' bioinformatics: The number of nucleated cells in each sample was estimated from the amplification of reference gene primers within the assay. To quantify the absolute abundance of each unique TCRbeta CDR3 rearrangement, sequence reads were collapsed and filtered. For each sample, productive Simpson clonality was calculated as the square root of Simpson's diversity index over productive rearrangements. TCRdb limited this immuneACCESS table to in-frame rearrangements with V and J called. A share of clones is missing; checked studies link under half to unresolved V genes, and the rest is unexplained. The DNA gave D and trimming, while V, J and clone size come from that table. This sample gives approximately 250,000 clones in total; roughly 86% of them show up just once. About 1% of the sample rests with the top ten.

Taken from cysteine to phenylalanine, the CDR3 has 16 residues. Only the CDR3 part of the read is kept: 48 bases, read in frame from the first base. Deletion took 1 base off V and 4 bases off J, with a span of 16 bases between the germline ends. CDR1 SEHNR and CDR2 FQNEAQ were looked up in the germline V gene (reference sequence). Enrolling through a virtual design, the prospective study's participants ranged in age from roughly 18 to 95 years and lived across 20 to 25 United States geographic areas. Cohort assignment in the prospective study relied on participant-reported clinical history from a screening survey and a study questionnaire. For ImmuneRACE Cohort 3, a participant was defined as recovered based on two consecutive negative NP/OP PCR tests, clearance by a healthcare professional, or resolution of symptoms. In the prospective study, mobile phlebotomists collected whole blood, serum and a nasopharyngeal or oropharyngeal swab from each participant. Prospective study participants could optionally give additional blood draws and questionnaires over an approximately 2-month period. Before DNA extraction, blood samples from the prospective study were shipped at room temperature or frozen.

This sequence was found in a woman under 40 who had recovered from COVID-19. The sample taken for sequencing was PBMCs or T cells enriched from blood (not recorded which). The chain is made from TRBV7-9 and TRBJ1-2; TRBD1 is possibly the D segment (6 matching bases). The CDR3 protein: CASSLGGGRGAYGYTF. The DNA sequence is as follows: TGTGCCAGCAGCTTAGGAGGGGGGCGGGGGGCCTATGGCTACACCTTC.